This entry lists 32 T cell receptor beta chains sequenced from one sample in a study of cytomegalovirus exposure and HLA in healthy donors (dated by TCRdb to the late 2010s). The library relied on the immunoSEQ multiplex PCR assay. This immuneACCESS table, as held by TCRdb, lists in-frame sequences with V and J called but not all clones. Of the missing ones, under half trace to an unresolved V gene in checked studies; the others have no known cause. This sample gives some 130,000 clones in total; roughly 89% of them show up just once. 1% to 1.5% of the sample is taken by the ten largest. The material sequenced was PBMCs. These TCRs come from a woman between 18 and 29 years old in good health and CMV-seronegative.

The CDR3 loop reads CASSLRQGGSTDTQYF. Written as DNA, the CDR3 is TGCGCCAGCAGCTTGCGACAGGGGGGATCCACAGATACGCAGTATTTT. The rearrangement uses TRBV5-1 and TRBJ2-3; TRBD1 matches 9 bases. V shed 1 base and J 2 bases; nucleotides not matched to a gene: 5. This CDR3 comprises 16 residues. Looked up from germline, CDR1 is SGHRS and CDR2 is YFSETQ.

The chain uses TRBV20-1 and TRBJ2-7; no reliable D call. V was pared by 1 base and J by 6 bases, with 7 bases between. This CDR3 contains 11 residues. Germline V CDR1 and CDR2: DFQATT, SNEGSKA (reference sequence). The CDR3 DNA reads TGCAGTGCTAGAGTGACGGGCGAGCAGTACTTC. Residues: CSARVTGEQYF.

The chain has TRBV7-2 and TRBJ2-3, with TRBD1 as a possible D gene (5 bases). V gave up 5 bases and J gave up 2 bases, with 14 bases separating them. The CDR3 totals 15 residues. In germline, CDR1 is SGHTA, CDR2 FQGNSA. CDR3 sequence (DNA): TGTGCCAGCAGCCCCCGGTCAGGGAACACAGATACGCAGTATTTT. It yields the protein CASSPRSGNTDTQYF. Combining the CDR3 with reference TRBV7-2 and TRBJ2-3 gives the whole variable domain GAGVSQSPSNKVTEKGKDVELRCDPISGHTALYWYRQSLGQGLEFLIYFQGNSAPDKSGLPSDRFSAERTGGSVSTLTIQRTQQEDSAVYLCASSPRSGNTDTQYFGPGTRLTVL.

This chain joins TRBV19 and TRBJ1-2, with 9 bases aligning to TRBD1. This CDR3 comprises 16 residues. The V gene's germline CDR1 is LNHDA and CDR2 SQIVND (reference sequence). Germline trimming cut 0 bases from V and 3 bases from J; bases unmatched to any gene: 5. The DNA of the CDR3 is TGTGCCAGTAGTATAGATGGGGGACAGGGCTACTATGGCTACACCTTC. Residues: CASSIDGGQGYYGYTF.

The chain recombines TRBV5-1 with TRBJ2-5, with TRBD1 identical over 7 bases. There are 16 residues in the CDR3. Unmatched junction bases numbered 13, after V lost 4 bases and J lost 4 bases. Germline V gene data show CDR1 as SGHRS and CDR2 as YFSETQ. The CDR3, as DNA: TGCGCCAGCAGCCCCTATCGACAGGGCGGTACAGAGACCCAGTACTTC. Its translation is CASSPYRQGGTETQYF.

V usage is TRBV2 and J usage is TRBJ1-5, with a possible D match to TRBD1 (6 bases). CDR1 is SNHLY and CDR2 is FYNNEI in the germline V gene. The V end lost 6 bases, the J end lost 0 bases, and 15 bases lay between the germline ends. The length of the CDR3 is 16 residues. The CDR3 DNA sequence: TGTGCCAGCAGAACACGGACAGATGATAGCAATCAGCCCCAGCATTTT. This codes for CASRTRTDDSNQPQHF.

In DNA form, the CDR3 reads TGTGCCAGCAGCCAGGGGGAGGCGTTTGGCTACACCTTC. Its protein product is CASSQGEAFGYTF. The genes are TRBV7-9 and TRBJ1-2; 7 positions match TRBD1. Trimming took 5 bases from V and 7 from J; bases not matched to a gene: 7. The CDR3 spans 13 residues. Germline values: CDR1 SEHNR, CDR2 FQNEAQ (reference sequence).

CDR3 amino acids: CASSPRWEQGRRDTEAFF. CDR3 nucleotides: TGTGCCAGCAGCCCGAGGTGGGAACAGGGGCGAAGGGACACTGAAGCTTTCTTT. This rearrangement joins TRBV7-8 to TRBJ1-1, with TRBD1 matching 7 bases. Germline values: CDR1 SGHVS, CDR2 FQNEAQ. The ends lost 5 bases at V and 3 bases at J; junction bases unmatched: 18. The CDR3 runs 18 residues.

This chain joins TRBV18 and TRBJ1-4, with D perhaps TRBD1 (5 bases). The CDR3 contains 15 residues. Per the germline V gene, CDR1 is KGHSH and CDR2 is LQKENI. Trimming pared 0 bases from V and 7 bases from J, leaving 12 bases between. CDR3 protein: CASSPPGQDGEKLFF. Here the CDR3 DNA reads TGTGCCAGCTCACCACCGGGGCAGGACGGTGAAAAACTGTTTTTT.

The chain couples TRBV2 to TRBJ1-6; D remains ambiguous. Germline lookup yields CDR1 SNHLY and CDR2 FYNNEI. The CDR3 spans 14 residues. Between the trimmed V and J ends, which lost 5 bases and 8 bases, there was a span of 13 bases. The CDR3 region has the DNA TGTGCCAGCAGTCCTATGGAGACCGATTCACCCCTCCACTTT. The encoded protein is CASSPMETDSPLHF.

The chain uses TRBV18 and TRBJ2-2; 10 nucleotides line up with TRBD2. Germline V lookup: CDR1 KGHSH, CDR2 LQKENI. The CDR3 runs to 17 residues. V shed 2 bases, J shed 0 bases, and the junction held 3 bases outside the gene matches. The CDR3 coding sequence is TGTGCCAGCTCACCAATCCTAGCGGGGGCGAACACCGGGGAGCTGTTTTTT. It translates to CASSPILAGANTGELFF.

The rearrangement joins TRBV19 to TRBJ1-1; D remains unclear. Germline V gene lookup returns CDR1 LNHDA and CDR2 SQIVND (reference sequence). The CDR3 loop spans 11 amino acids. Trimming stripped 8 bases from V and 7 bases from J, with 11 bases between. DNA for the CDR3: TGTGCCAGTTCAGCCGGGAATGAAGCTTTCTTT. Protein product: CASSAGNEAFF. The full variable domain, completed using reference TRBV19 and TRBJ1-1, is DGGITQSPKYLFRKEGQNVTLSCEQNLNHDAMYWYRQDPGQGLRLIYYSQIVNDFQKGDIAEGYSVSREKKESFPLTVTSAQKNPTAFYLCASSAGNEAFFGQGTRLTVV.

CDR3 protein: CASSSWTEAPQETQYF. CDR3 coding DNA: TGCGCCAGCAGCTCCTGGACAGAGGCGCCACAGGAGACCCAGTACTTC. V is TRBV5-1 and J is TRBJ2-5, with D possibly being TRBD1 (6 bases). This CDR3 has 16 amino acids. The V gene's germline CDR1 is SGHRS and CDR2 YFSETQ. Trimming took 3 bases from V and 5 from J, leaving 20 bases between them.

The V and J genes are TRBV6-5 and TRBJ1-1; 7 nucleotides align to TRBD1. CDR1 MNHEY and CDR2 SVGAGI come from the germline V gene. With 0 bases clipped from V and 1 base from J, the junction kept 5 bases outside the gene matches. The CDR3 consists of 16 residues. CDR3 in amino acids: CASSYSGGLGNTEAFF. The CDR3 DNA is TGTGCCAGCAGTTACTCAGGGGGCTTGGGGAACACTGAAGCTTTCTTT.

The rearrangement links TRBV9 to TRBJ2-7; maybe TRBD2 (5 bases). Trimming removed 0 bases at V and 0 bases at J, with 13 bases between. The CDR3 contains 16 residues. Germline V gene lookup returns CDR1 SGDLS and CDR2 YYNGEE. The CDR3 sequence is CASSVEGLATSYEQYF. CDR3 bases: TGTGCCAGCAGCGTAGAAGGCCTAGCCACCTCCTACGAGCAGTACTTC.

The V and J genes are TRBV2 and TRBJ1-3, with a tentative D call TRBD1 (6 bases). The CDR3 covers 15 residues. The V and J ends lost 4 bases and 3 bases respectively, with 13 bases between them. CDR1 and CDR2 from the germline V gene are SNHLY and FYNNEI. CDR3 nucleotides: TGTGCCAGCAGTGCTTCGGGCAGGGGTGGAAACACCATATATTTT. Amino acids: CASSASGRGGNTIYF.

This chain uses TRBV25-1 with TRBJ1-5; D is perhaps TRBD1 (6 bases). V was clipped by 3 bases and J by 2 bases, with 14 bases between them. The CDR3 has 16 residues. Per the germline V gene, CDR1 is MGHDK and CDR2 is SYGVNS. CDR3 sequence (DNA): TGTGCCAGCAGTGATACGCTCGGGGGGCGCAATCAGCCCCAGCATTTT. Translated, it gives CASSDTLGGRNQPQHF.

This clone was counted once. The CDR3 DNA sequence: TGCGCCAGCAGCCAAGCGCTCCAGGGAGGTGGTAGCTATGGCTACACCTTC. Residues: CASSQALQGGGSYGYTF. V usage is TRBV4-1 and J usage is TRBJ1-2; D perhaps matches TRBD1 (5 bases). Between the trimmed V and J ends, which lost 1 base and 4 bases, there was a span of 19 bases. CDR3 size: 17 residues. Germline assignment: CDR1 MGHRA and CDR2 YSYEKL.

This clone was detected only once. The chain joins TRBV18 to TRBJ2-1, with 7 nucleotides matching TRBD1. CDR1 is KGHSH, CDR2 LQKENI, per germline. V shed 1 base, J shed 9 bases, and the junction held 3 bases outside the gene matches. This CDR3 is built from 13 residues. CDR3 bases: TGTGCCAGCTCACCACAACAGGGGAGTGAGCAGTTCTTC. Translation gives CASSPQQGSEQFF. Based on the CDR3 plus reference TRBV18 and TRBJ2-1, the full variable domain is NAGVMQNPRHLVRRRGQEARLRCSPMKGHSHVYWYRQLPEEGLKFMVYLQKENIIDESGMPKERFSAEFPKEGPSILRIQQVVRGDSAAYFCASSPQQGSEQFFGPGTRLTVL.

CDR3 protein: CASSLIGDDGYEQYF. Written as DNA, the CDR3 is TGCGCCAGCAGCTTGATAGGAGACGACGGCTACGAGCAGTACTTC. The rearrangement links TRBV5-1 to TRBJ2-7, with unresolved D. The CDR3 is made up of 15 amino acids. Germline-derived CDR1 and CDR2 are SGHRS and YFSETQ. Trimming removed 1 base at V and 3 bases at J, with 14 bases between.

The J gene is TRBJ1-2, the V gene TRBV4-1; TRBD1 is a possible D gene (6 bases). V was shortened by 1 base and J by 8 bases, with 17 bases between the two germline ends. Germline CDR1 and CDR2: MGHRA and YSYEKL. This CDR3 comprises 15 residues. Written as DNA, the CDR3 is TGCGCCAGCAGCCAAGTGCTCCAGGGGATGGGGGGCTACACCTTC. It yields the protein CASSQVLQGMGGYTF.

The chain has TRBV6-1 and TRBJ2-6; D is unclear. Germline V CDR1 and CDR2: MNHNS, SASEGT. Trimming removed 3 bases from V and 0 bases from J, with 12 bases in between. This CDR3 has 17 amino acids. The DNA of the CDR3 is TGTGCCAGCAGTGATATGGTACACCACTCTGGGGCCAACGTCCTGACTTTC. Its translation is CASSDMVHHSGANVLTF.

This clone was detected only once. The gene calls are TRBV6-1 and TRBJ2-2; D is perhaps TRBD1 (6 bases). V lost 4 bases and J 3 bases, leaving 9 bases between the germline ends. CDR3 length: 14 residues. Germline values: CDR1 MNHNS, CDR2 SASEGT. The CDR3, as DNA: TGTGCCAGCAGTGTCAAGGGGGACACCGGGGAGCTGTTTTTT. It is translated as CASSVKGDTGELFF.

The chain employs TRBV5-1 and TRBJ2-3, with D tentatively TRBD2 (6 bases). V was cut by 0 bases and J by 6 bases, with 17 bases left in between. The CDR3 sequence is 16 residues long. CDR1 SGHRS and CDR2 YFSETQ come from the germline V gene. The CDR3 region is CASSLDPPGVGDTQYF. The CDR3, as DNA: TGCGCCAGCAGCTTGGATCCACCGGGGGTGGGGGATACGCAGTATTTT.

The rearrangement uses TRBV2 and TRBJ2-6, with D possibly matching TRBD1 (5 bases). The CDR3 sequence is 13 residues long. V lost 10 bases and J lost 1, with 8 bases in between. CDR1 and CDR2 (germline): SNHLY, FYNNEI. The CDR3 loop is CAIGESGANVLTF. DNA of the CDR3: TGTGCCATAGGGGAATCTGGGGCCAACGTCCTGACTTTC.

The chain links TRBV2 to TRBJ1-4; 7 positions match TRBD1. J lost 2 bases, V lost 6 bases, and 0 bases had no gene match. This CDR3 region has 13 residues. Germline assignment: CDR1 SNHLY and CDR2 FYNNEI. The CDR3 is CASRGQTNEKLFF. For the CDR3, the DNA is TGTGCCAGCAGGGGACAGACTAATGAAAAACTGTTTTTT.

The V and J genes are TRBV5-5 and TRBJ2-1, with 8 bases aligning to TRBD1. Germline V gives CDR1 SGHKS, CDR2 YYEKEE (reference sequence). CDR3 length: 14 residues. Trimming took 4 bases from V and 7 from J; bases not matched to a gene: 7. The CDR3 coding sequence is TGTGCCAGCAGCCGGGACAGGCAGTGGAATGAGCAGTTCTTC. It yields the protein CASSRDRQWNEQFF.

The chain carries TRBV10-1 and TRBJ1-5; D remains ambiguous. The V end was cut by 0 bases, the J end by 7 bases, with 22 bases between. In germline, CDR1 is WNHNN, CDR2 SYGVQD (reference sequence). This CDR3 is 18 amino acids long. This CDR3 reads CASSESISGQVGRQPQHF. In nucleotides, the CDR3 is TGCGCCAGCAGTGAGTCGATTTCTGGGCAGGTAGGCCGGCAGCCCCAGCATTTT.

The CDR3 reads CASSAQTLQETQYF. CDR3 DNA sequence: TGTGCCAGCAGCGCACAGACCCTCCAAGAGACCCAGTACTTC. The chain joins TRBV5-4 to TRBJ2-5; unclear D gene. CDR1 is SGHNT and CDR2 is YYREEE in the germline V gene (reference sequence). Trimming took 4 bases from V and 1 from J, leaving 11 bases between them. The CDR3 has 14 residues.

J is TRBJ2-4 and V is TRBV5-1, with D possibly TRBD2 on 5 matching bases. V was pared by 3 bases and J by 0 bases, with 7 bases between. Germline V gene data show CDR1 as SGHRS and CDR2 as YFSETQ. The CDR3 is 14 residues long. The CDR3 nucleotides are TGCGCCAGCAGCTCGGCGGGAGCCAAAAACATTCAGTACTTC. Protein: CASSSAGAKNIQYF. Full variable domain (rest looked up from reference TRBV5-1 and TRBJ2-4): KAGVTQTPRYLIKTRGQQVTLSCSPISGHRSVSWYQQTPGQGLQFLFEYFSETQRNKGNFPGRFSGRQFSNSRSEMNVSTLELGDSALYLCASSSAGAKNIQYFGAGTRLSVL.

The chain uses TRBV10-2 and TRBJ1-1; 9 nucleotides match TRBD1. CDR3 size: 15 residues. Trimming took 6 bases from V and 4 from J; bases not matched to a gene: 9. CDR1 and CDR2 (germline): WSHSY, SAAADI. The CDR3 reads CASRPNRGRTTEAFF. In nucleotides, the CDR3 is TGCGCCAGCAGACCGAACAGGGGGCGGACCACTGAAGCTTTCTTT.

The chain links TRBV12-1 to TRBJ2-7; TRBD2, the D gene given by the table, was not confirmed from the DNA. TRBV12-1 has pseudogene status. This CDR3 has 8 residues. The CDR3 here is CEAAEQYF. Written as DNA, the CDR3 is TGTGAGGCGGCCGAGCAGTACTTC.